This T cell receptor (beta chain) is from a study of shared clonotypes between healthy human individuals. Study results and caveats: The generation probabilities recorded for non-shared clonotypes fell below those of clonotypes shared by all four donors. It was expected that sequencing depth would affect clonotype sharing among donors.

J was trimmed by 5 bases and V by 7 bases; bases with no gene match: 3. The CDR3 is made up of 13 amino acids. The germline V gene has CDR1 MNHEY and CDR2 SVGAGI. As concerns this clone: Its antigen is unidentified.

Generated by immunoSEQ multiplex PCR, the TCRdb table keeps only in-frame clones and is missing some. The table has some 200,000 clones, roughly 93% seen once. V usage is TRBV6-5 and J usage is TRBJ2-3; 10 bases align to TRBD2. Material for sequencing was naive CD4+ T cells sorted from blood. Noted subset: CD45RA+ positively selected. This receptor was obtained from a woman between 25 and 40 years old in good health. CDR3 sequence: CASTASGGDTQYF. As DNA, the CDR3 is TGTGCCAGCACCGCTAGCGGGGGAGATACGCAGTATTTT.